Following are 9 T cell receptor beta chains from one sample sequenced in a study of cytomegalovirus exposure and HLA in healthy donors. The primer mix had 60 Vbeta and 13 Jbeta primers. TCRdb's copy holds only in-frame clones and misses some; the assay was immunoSEQ multiplex PCR. The table has some 86,000 clones, roughly 80% seen once. Source material: PBMCs. The receptors shown here come from a woman aged 40 to 49 in good health and CMV-seropositive.

This chain links TRBV29-1 with TRBJ2-1, with 9 bases identical to TRBD1. This CDR3 comprises 15 residues. CDR1 SQVTM and CDR2 ANQGSEA come from the germline V gene. V shed 6 bases, J shed 3 bases, and the junction held 9 bases outside the gene matches. The CDR3 nucleotides read TGCAGCGTGGGGGACAGGGTCCGGCTCTACAATGAGCAGTTCTTC. The encoded protein is CSVGDRVRLYNEQFF.

The CDR3 sequence: CASSEISTGGRDEQYF. The CDR3 DNA sequence: TGTGCCAGCAGCGAGATCTCGACAGGGGGCAGAGACGAGCAGTACTTC. This chain joins TRBV2 and TRBJ2-7; 10 positions agree with TRBD1. V trimming: 6 bases; J trimming: 5 bases; junction bases outside the gene matches: 13. The CDR3 loop spans 16 amino acids. The germline CDR1 and CDR2 sequences are SNHLY and FYNNEI.

V gene TRBV28 combines with J gene TRBJ2-7, with TRBD1 identical over 9 bases. CDR1 MDHEN and CDR2 SYDVKM come from the germline V gene. CDR3 length: 15 amino acids. The J segment lost 2 bases and the V segment lost 3 bases, leaving 5 bases of the junction unmatched. CDR3 sequence (DNA): TGTGCCAGCAGTTTTGGGGGACAGGGTGCCTACGAGCAGTACTTC. Encoded protein: CASSFGGQGAYEQYF.

The chain is built from TRBV6-1 and TRBJ2-3; 8 nucleotides align to TRBD2. The V and J ends lost 4 bases and 4 bases, in that order; junction bases with no gene match: 10. The CDR3 spans 16 residues. Germline-derived CDR1 and CDR2 are MNHNS and SASEGT. In DNA form, the CDR3 reads TGTGCCAGCAGTGCCCAACCGGGACTAGAGGCAGATACGCAGTATTTT. Translation gives CASSAQPGLEADTQYF.

The chain combines TRBV2 with TRBJ1-2; 12 nucleotides line up with TRBD1. The V segment lost 7 bases and the J segment 5 bases; nucleotides outside the gene matches: 5. The V gene's germline CDR1 is SNHLY and CDR2 FYNNEI. CDR3 length: 14 amino acids. The CDR3: CASTGTGGRYGYTF. The CDR3 DNA sequence: TGTGCCAGCACCGGGACAGGGGGCAGGTATGGCTACACCTTC. Full variable domain (missing parts from reference TRBV2 and TRBJ1-2): EPEVTQTPSHQVTQMGQEVILRCVPISNHLYFYWYRQILGQKVEFLVSFYNNEISEKSEIFDDQFSVERPDGSNFTLKIRSTKLEDSAMYFCASTGTGGRYGYTFGSGTRLTVV.

This rearrangement joins TRBV7-2 to TRBJ2-5; tentatively, D is TRBD1 (5 bases). CDR1 is SGHTA and CDR2 is FQGNSA in the germline V gene. The CDR3 covers 14 residues. The V end was cut by 4 bases, the J end by 5 bases, with 14 bases between. The CDR3, as DNA: TGTGCCAGCAGCTCCAATAGGGGTCGGGAGACCCAGTACTTC. Its protein is CASSSNRGRETQYF.

The gene calls are TRBV9 and TRBJ2-2, with a weak D call TRBD1 (5 bases). The CDR3 spans 14 residues. Trimming shortened V by 0 bases and J by 3 bases, and 6 bases separated the two germline ends. The V gene's germline CDR1 is SGDLS and CDR2 YYNGEE. CDR3 loop: CASSVGQYTGELFF. In DNA, the CDR3 is TGTGCCAGCAGCGTAGGACAGTACACCGGGGAGCTGTTTTTT. Using reference TRBV9 and TRBJ2-2 for the parts outside the CDR3, the full variable domain is DSGVTQTPKHLITATGQRVTLRCSPRSGDLSVYWYQQSLDQGLQFLIQYYNGEERAKGNILERFSAQQFPDLHSELNLSSLELGDSALYFCASSVGQYTGELFFGEGSRLTVL.

Here the CDR3 reads CASSLPLGGADTQYF. In nucleotides, the CDR3 is TGTGCCAGCAGTTTACCTCTGGGGGGGGCAGATACGCAGTATTTT. The rearrangement uses TRBV28 and TRBJ2-3, with 7 positions matching TRBD2. The CDR3 has 15 amino acids. The junction had 6 bases not matched to a gene; V was cut back by 2 bases and J by 4 bases. The germline gives CDR1 MDHEN, CDR2 SYDVKM.

The chain links TRBV4-3 to TRBJ2-7; 9 bases are a match to TRBD2. This CDR3 spans 16 amino acids. Unmatched junction bases numbered 7, after V lost 1 base and J lost 3 bases. Germline V lookup: CDR1 LGHNA, CDR2 YSLEER. Here the CDR3 reads CASSQGTGLAYYEQYF. The DNA of the CDR3 is TGCGCCAGCAGCCAAGGTACAGGACTAGCGTACTACGAGCAGTACTTC.